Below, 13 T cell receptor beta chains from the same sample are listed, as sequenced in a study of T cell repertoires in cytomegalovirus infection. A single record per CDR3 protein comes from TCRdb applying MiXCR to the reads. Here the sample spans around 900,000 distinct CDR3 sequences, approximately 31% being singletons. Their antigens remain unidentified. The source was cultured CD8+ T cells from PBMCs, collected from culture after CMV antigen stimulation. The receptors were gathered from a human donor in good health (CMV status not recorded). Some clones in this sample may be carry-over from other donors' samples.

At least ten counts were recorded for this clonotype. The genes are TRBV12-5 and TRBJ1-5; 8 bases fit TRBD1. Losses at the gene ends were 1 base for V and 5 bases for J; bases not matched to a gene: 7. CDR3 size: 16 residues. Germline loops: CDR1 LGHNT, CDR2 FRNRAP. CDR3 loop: CASGLARQGMDQPQHF. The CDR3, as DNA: TGTGCTAGTGGTTTGGCCCGACAGGGGATGGATCAGCCCCAGCATTTT.

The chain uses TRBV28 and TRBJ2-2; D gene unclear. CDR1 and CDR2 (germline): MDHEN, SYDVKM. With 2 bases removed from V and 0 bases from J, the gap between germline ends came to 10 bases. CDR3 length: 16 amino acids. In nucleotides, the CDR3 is TGTGCCAGCAGTTTACTGGGAAGCCCGAACACCGGGGAGCTGTTTTTT. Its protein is CASSLLGSPNTGELFF.

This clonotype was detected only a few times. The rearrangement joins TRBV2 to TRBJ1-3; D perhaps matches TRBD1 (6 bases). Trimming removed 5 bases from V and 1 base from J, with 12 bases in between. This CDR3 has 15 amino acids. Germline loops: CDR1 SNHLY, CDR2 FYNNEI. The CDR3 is CASSIDRTSGNTIYF. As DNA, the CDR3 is TGTGCCAGCAGTATAGACAGGACTTCTGGAAACACCATATATTTT.

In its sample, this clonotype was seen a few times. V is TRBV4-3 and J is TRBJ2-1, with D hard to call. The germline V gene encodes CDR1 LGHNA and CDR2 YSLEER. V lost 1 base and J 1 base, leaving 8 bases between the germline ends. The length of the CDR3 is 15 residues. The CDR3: CASSQVERSYNEQFF. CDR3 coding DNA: TGCGCCAGCAGCCAAGTGGAGAGGTCCTACAATGAGCAGTTCTTC.

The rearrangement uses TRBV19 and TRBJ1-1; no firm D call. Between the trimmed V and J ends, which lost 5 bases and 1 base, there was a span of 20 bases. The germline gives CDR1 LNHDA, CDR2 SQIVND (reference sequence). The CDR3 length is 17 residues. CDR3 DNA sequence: TGTGCCAGTAGTGCCAGTCACGAGGGAAGTACGAACACTGAAGCTTTCTTT. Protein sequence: CASSASHEGSTNTEAFF.

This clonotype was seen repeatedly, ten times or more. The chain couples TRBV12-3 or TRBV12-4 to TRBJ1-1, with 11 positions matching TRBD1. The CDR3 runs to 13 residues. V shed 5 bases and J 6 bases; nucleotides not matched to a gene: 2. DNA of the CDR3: TGTGCCAGCAGTCGGGACAGGGGGGCTGAAGCTTTCTTT. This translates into CASSRDRGAEAFF.

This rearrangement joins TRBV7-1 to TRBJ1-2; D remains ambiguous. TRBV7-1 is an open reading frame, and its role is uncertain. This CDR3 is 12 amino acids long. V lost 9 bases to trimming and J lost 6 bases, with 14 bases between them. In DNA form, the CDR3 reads TGTGCCAGTATAACGATGGGTGATGGCTACACCTTC. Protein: CASITMGDGYTF.

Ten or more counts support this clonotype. DNA of the CDR3: TGCGCCAGCAGCCGGGACAGTATCTCCTACGAGCAGTACTTC. It encodes CASSRDSISYEQYF. V and J are TRBV4-1 and TRBJ2-7, with 7 bases that match TRBD1. Trimming cost V 4 bases and J 0 bases; bases outside gene matches: 3. The CDR3 has 14 residues. Per the germline V gene, CDR1 is MGHRA and CDR2 is YSYEKL.

The CDR3, as DNA: TGTGCCAGCAGCTTAGGACGGGCACCCCTCCACTTT. Translating it yields CASSLGRAPLHF. The chain recombines TRBV7-9 with TRBJ1-6; no definite D call. The CDR3 has 12 amino acids. Between the trimmed V and J ends, which lost 1 base and 11 bases, there was a span of 6 bases. Germline CDR1 SEHNR, CDR2 FQNEAQ (reference sequence).

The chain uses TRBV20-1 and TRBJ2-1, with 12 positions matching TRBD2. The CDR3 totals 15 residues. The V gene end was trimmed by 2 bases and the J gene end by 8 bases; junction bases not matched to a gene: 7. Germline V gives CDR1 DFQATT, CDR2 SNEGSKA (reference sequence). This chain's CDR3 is CSARPLAGGLDEQFF. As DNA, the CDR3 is TGCAGTGCTAGACCTCTAGCGGGGGGGCTGGATGAGCAGTTCTTC.

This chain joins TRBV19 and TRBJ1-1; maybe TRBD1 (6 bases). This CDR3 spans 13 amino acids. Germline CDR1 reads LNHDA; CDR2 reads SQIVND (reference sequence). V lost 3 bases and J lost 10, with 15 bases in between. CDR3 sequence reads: CASSMGGPAGAFF. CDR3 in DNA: TGTGCCAGTAGTATGGGGGGGCCGGCGGGAGCTTTCTTT.

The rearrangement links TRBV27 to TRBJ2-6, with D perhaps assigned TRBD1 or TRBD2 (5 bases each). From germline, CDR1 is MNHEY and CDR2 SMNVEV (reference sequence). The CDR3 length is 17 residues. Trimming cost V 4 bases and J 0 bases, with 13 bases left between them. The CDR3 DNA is TGTGCCAGCAGTTGGGACGTCGACCCCTCTGGGGCCAACGTCCTGACTTTC. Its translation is CASSWDVDPSGANVLTF.

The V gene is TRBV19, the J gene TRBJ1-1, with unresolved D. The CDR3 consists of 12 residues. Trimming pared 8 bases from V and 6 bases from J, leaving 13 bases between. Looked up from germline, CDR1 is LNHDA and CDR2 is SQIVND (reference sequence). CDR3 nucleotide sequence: TGTGCCAGTCTATGGGGAGGCTCTGAAGCTTTCTTT. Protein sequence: CASLWGGSEAFF.